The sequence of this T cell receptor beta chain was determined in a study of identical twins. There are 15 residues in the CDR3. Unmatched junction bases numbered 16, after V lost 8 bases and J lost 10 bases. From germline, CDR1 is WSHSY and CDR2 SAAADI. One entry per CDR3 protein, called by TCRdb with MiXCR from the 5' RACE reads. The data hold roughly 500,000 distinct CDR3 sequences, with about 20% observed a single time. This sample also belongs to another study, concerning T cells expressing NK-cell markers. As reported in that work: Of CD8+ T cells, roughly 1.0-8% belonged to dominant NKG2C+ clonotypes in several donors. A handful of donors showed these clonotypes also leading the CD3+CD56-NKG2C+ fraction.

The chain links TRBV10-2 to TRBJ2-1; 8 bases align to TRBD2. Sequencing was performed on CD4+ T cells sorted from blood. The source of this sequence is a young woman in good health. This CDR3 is CASLTAGTRAREQFF. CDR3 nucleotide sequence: TGCGCCAGCCTTACCGCCGGGACTAGGGCACGCGAGCAGTTCTTC.